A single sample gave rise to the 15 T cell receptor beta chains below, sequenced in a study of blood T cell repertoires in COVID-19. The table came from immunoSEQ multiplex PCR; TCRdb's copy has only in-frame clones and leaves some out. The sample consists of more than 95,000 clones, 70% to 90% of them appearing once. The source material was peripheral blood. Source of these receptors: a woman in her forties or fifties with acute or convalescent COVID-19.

The CDR3 protein is CASRKGTVDTGELFF. In DNA, the CDR3 is TGTGCCAGCAGAAAGGGGACAGTAGACACCGGGGAGCTGTTTTTT. The V call is TRBV2, the J call TRBJ2-2; TRBD1 matches 7 bases. Trimming removed 6 bases from V and 3 bases from J; junction bases left unmatched: 7. Germline CDR1 reads SNHLY; CDR2 reads FYNNEI. This CDR3 is built from 15 residues.

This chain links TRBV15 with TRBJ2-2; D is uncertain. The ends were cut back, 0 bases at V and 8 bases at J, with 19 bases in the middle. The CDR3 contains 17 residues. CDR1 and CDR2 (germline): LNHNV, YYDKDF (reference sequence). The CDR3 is CATSRDRFSKDPGELFF. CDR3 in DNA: TGTGCCACCAGCAGAGATCGTTTTAGCAAAGATCCTGGGGAGCTGTTTTTT.

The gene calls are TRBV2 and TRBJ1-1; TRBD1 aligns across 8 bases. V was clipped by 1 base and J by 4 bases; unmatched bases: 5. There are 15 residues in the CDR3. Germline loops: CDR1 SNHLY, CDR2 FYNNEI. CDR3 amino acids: CASSEEDREFTEAFF. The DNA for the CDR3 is TGTGCCAGCAGTGAAGAGGACAGGGAGTTCACTGAAGCTTTCTTT.

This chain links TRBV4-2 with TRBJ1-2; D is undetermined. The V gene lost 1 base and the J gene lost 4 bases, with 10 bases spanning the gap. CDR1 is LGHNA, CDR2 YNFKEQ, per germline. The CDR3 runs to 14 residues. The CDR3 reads CASSQVEVAYGYTF. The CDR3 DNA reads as TGTGCCAGCAGCCAAGTGGAGGTCGCCTATGGCTACACCTTC.

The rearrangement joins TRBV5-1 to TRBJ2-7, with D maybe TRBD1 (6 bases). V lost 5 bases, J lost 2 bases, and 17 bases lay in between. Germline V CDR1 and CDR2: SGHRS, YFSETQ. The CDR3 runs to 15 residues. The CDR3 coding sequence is TGCGCCAGCAGTTTAGCTGGACAGAATACCTACGAGCAGTACTTC. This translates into CASSLAGQNTYEQYF.

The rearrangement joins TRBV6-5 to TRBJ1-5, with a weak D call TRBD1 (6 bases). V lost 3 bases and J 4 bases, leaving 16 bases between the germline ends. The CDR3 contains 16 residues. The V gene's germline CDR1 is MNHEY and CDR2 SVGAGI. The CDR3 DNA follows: TGTGCCAGCAGTTATATTCAGGGGTCCACAAATCAGCCCCAGCATTTT. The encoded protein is CASSYIQGSTNQPQHF.

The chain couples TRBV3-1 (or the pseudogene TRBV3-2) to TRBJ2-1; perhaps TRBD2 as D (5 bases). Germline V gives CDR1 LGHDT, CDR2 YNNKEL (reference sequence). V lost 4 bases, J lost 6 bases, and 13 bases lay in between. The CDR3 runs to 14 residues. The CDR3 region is CASSPLGEGNEQFF. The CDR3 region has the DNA TGTGCCAGCAGCCCCCTCGGAGAGGGCAATGAGCAGTTCTTC.

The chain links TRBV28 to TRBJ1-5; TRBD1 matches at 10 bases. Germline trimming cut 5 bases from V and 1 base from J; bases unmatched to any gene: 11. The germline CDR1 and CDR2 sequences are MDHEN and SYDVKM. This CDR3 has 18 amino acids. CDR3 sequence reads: CASSLDRGRAGSNQPQHF. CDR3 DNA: TGTGCCAGCAGTCTCGACAGGGGGCGGGCTGGGAGCAATCAGCCCCAGCATTTT. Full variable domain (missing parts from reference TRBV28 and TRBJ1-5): DVKVTQSSRYLVKRTGEKVFLECVQDMDHENMFWYRQDPGLGLRLIYFSYDVKMKEKGDIPEGYSVSREKKERFSLILESASTNQTSMYLCASSLDRGRAGSNQPQHFGDGTRLSIL.

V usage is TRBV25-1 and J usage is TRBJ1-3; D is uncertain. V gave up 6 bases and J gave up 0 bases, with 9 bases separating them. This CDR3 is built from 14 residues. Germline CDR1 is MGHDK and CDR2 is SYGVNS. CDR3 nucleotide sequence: TGTGCCAGCAGCGAGAATCTCTCTGGAAACACCATATATTTT. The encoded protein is CASSENLSGNTIYF.

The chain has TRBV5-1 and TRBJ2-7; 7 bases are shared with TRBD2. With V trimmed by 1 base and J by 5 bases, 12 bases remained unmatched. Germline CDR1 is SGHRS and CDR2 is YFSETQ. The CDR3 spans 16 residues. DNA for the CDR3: TGCGCCAGCAGCTTGATGTCTGGGGGGGACTACCACGAGCAGTACTTC. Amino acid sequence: CASSLMSGGDYHEQYF. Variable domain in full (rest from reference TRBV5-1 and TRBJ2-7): KAGVTQTPRYLIKTRGQQVTLSCSPISGHRSVSWYQQTPGQGLQFLFEYFSETQRNKGNFPGRFSGRQFSNSRSEMNVSTLELGDSALYLCASSLMSGGDYHEQYFGPGTRLTVT.

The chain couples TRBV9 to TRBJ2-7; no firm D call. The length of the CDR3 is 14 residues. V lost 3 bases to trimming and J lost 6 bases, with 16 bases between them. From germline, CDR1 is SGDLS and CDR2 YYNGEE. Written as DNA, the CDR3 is TGTGCCAGCAGCGCCGGGTCCAGAGGCTCCGAGCAGTACTTC. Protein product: CASSAGSRGSEQYF.

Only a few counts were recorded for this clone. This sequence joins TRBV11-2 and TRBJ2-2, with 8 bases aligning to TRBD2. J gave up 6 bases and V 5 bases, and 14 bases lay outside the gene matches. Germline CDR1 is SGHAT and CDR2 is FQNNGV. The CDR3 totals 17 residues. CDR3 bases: TGTGCCAGCAGCGTCCTGATGGGGGGACTAGAATCCGGGGAGCTGTTTTTT. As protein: CASSVLMGGLESGELFF.

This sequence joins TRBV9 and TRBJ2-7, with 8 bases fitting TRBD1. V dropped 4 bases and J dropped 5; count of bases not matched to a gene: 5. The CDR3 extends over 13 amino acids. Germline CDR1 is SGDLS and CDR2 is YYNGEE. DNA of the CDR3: TGTGCCAGCAGCCGACAGGGGAGCCACGAGCAGTACTTC. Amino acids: CASSRQGSHEQYF.

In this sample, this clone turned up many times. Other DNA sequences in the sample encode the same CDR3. DNA for the CDR3: TGTGCCAGCAGCTACCGCGGGGGAACTGAAGCTTTCTTT. This sequence encodes CASSYRGGTEAFF. V is TRBV7-9 and J is TRBJ1-1; tentative D call: TRBD1 (5 bases). Looked up from germline, CDR1 is SEHNR and CDR2 is FQNEAQ (reference sequence). CDR3 length: 13 residues. The V and J ends lost 4 bases and 5 bases respectively, with 11 bases between them.

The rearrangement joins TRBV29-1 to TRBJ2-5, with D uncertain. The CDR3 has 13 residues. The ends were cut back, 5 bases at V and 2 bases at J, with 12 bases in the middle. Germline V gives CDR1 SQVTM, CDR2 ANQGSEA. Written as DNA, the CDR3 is TGCAGCGTTCGCCCAGGAACGCAAGAGACCCAGTACTTC. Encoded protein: CSVRPGTQETQYF.